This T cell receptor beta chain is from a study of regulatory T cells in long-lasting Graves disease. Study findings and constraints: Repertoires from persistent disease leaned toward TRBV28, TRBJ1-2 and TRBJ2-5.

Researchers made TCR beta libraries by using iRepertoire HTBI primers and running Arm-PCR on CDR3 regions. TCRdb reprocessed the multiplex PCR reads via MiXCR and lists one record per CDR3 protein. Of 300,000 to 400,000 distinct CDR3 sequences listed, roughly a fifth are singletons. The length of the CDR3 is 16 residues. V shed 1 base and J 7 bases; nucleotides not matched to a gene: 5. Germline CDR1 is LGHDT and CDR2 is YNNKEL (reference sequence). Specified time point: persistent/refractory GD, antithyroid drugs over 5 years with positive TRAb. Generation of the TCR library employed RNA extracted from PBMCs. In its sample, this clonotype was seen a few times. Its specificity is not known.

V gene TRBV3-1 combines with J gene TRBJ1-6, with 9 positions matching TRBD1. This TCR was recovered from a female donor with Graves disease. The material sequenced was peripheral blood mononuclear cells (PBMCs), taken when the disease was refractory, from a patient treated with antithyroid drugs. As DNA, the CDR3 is TGTGCCAGCAGCCAAGCCCGACAGGGGGAAAATTCACCCCTCCACTTT. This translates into CASSQARQGENSPLHF.